A single sample gave rise to the 20 T cell receptor beta chains below, sequenced in a study of cytomegalovirus exposure and HLA in healthy donors. 60 Vbeta and 13 Jbeta primers were used in PCR. Method: immunoSEQ multiplex PCR; TCRdb's copy keeps in-frame clones and lacks some. The profile shows approximately 140,000 clones, approximately 80% of them singletons. Sequencing was carried out using PBMCs. Source of these receptors: a male donor in good health and CMV-seronegative.

The chain is built from TRBV7-2 and TRBJ1-4; D is possibly TRBD1 (5 bases). V was cut by 3 bases and J by 3 bases, with 8 bases left in between. The CDR3 has 14 residues. CDR1 is SGHTA, CDR2 FQGNSA, per germline. The CDR3 here is CASSFGRANEKLFF. For the CDR3, the DNA is TGTGCCAGCAGCTTCGGCAGGGCTAATGAAAAACTGTTTTTT.

The gene calls are TRBV9 and TRBJ2-7, with 12 bases that match TRBD2. The CDR3 spans 16 residues. Trimming cost V 6 bases and J 2 bases; bases outside gene matches: 9. CDR1 and CDR2 from the germline V gene are SGDLS and YYNGEE. CDR3 region: CASTPGASGGAYEQYF. For the CDR3, the DNA is TGTGCCAGCACCCCTGGAGCTAGCGGGGGGGCCTACGAGCAGTACTTC.

This clone was seen more than once but under ten times. The CDR3 here is CASSPWTGDNQPQHF. The CDR3 DNA sequence: TGTGCCAGCTCCCCATGGACGGGGGACAATCAGCCCCAGCATTTT. This sequence joins TRBV18 and TRBJ1-5; maybe TRBD1 (5 bases). This CDR3 region has 15 residues. CDR1 KGHSH and CDR2 LQKENI come from the germline V gene. V was trimmed by 6 bases and J by 3 bases, leaving 15 bases between them.

The chain joins TRBV11-2 to TRBJ2-1, with D possibly matching TRBD2 (5 bases). Germline V gene sequence: CDR1 SGHAT, CDR2 FQNNGV. With 2 bases removed from V and 7 bases from J, the gap between germline ends came to 12 bases. The CDR3 contains 14 residues. The CDR3: CASSLSGNPNEQFF. CDR3 DNA: TGTGCCAGCAGCTTATCGGGGAATCCGAATGAGCAGTTCTTC.

The chain uses TRBV10-3 and TRBJ1-6; TRBD1 matches 8 bases. This CDR3 comprises 15 residues. V shed 4 bases, J shed 7 bases, and the junction held 6 bases outside the gene matches. CDR1 and CDR2 (germline): ENHRY, SYGVKD. The CDR3 coding sequence is TGTGCCATCAGTGGCCGCCGGGACAGGAATTCACCCCTCCACTTT. This codes for CAISGRRDRNSPLHF.

The genes are TRBV19 and TRBJ2-1, with 9 bases fitting TRBD1. The CDR3 totals 17 residues. The V segment lost 1 base and the J segment 8 bases; nucleotides outside the gene matches: 12. Germline values: CDR1 LNHDA, CDR2 SQIVND (reference sequence). The CDR3 protein is CASSIASGTGIGDEQFF. CDR3 nucleotide sequence: TGTGCCAGTAGTATAGCCTCCGGGACAGGGATTGGCGATGAGCAGTTCTTC.

This clone was observed a handful of times. The chain is built from TRBV6-5 and TRBJ1-2; 7 nucleotides line up with TRBD1. The J segment lost 7 bases and the V segment lost 6 bases, leaving 2 bases of the junction unmatched. Germline V gene data show CDR1 as MNHEY and CDR2 as SVGAGI. The CDR3 runs to 11 residues. The CDR3 protein is CASSQGGGYTF. The CDR3 nucleotides read TGTGCCAGCAGCCAGGGGGGTGGCTACACCTTC.

The chain has TRBV6-5 and TRBJ1-6; D gene uncertain. V was shortened by 4 bases and J by 9 bases, with 10 bases between the two germline ends. The CDR3 length is 13 residues. The V gene's germline CDR1 is MNHEY and CDR2 SVGAGI. CDR3 in DNA: TGTGCCAGCAGTTCCGGGTTAGGTTCACCCCTCCACTTT. Its protein is CASSSGLGSPLHF.

The chain is built from TRBV28 and TRBJ2-7, with TRBD2 identical over 7 bases. V lost 6 bases to trimming and J lost 4 bases; unmatched junction nucleotides: 9. This CDR3 spans 14 amino acids. Germline-derived CDR1 and CDR2 are MDHEN and SYDVKM. CDR3 region: CASSLRRGNYEQYF. CDR3 DNA sequence: TGTGCCAGCAGCCTTCGGCGGGGGAATTACGAGCAGTACTTC. Using reference TRBV28 and TRBJ2-7 for the parts outside the CDR3, the full variable domain is DVKVTQSSRYLVKRTGEKVFLECVQDMDHENMFWYRQDPGLGLRLIYFSYDVKMKEKGDIPEGYSVSREKKERFSLILESASTNQTSMYLCASSLRRGNYEQYFGPGTRLTVT.

The CDR3 spells CASSWTNAGGEQFF. In DNA form, the CDR3 reads TGCGCCAGCAGCTGGACCAACGCGGGGGGTGAGCAGTTCTTC. The chain is built from TRBV5-1 and TRBJ2-1; 8 bases are a match to TRBD2. The ends lost 3 bases at V and 9 bases at J; junction bases unmatched: 8. The CDR3 loop spans 14 amino acids. CDR1 and CDR2 (germline): SGHRS, YFSETQ.

This chain joins TRBV5-6 and TRBJ2-1; 8 nucleotides align to TRBD1. This CDR3 is 14 amino acids long. Per the germline V gene, CDR1 is SGHDT and CDR2 is YYEEEE. Germline trimming cut 0 bases from V and 8 bases from J; bases unmatched to any gene: 4. The CDR3 DNA sequence: TGTGCCAGCAGCTTGGGACAGGGGAGTGATGAGCAGTTCTTC. Protein: CASSLGQGSDEQFF.

By sample share, this clone is medium-sized. CDR3 coding DNA: TGCGCCAGCAGCCAAGATGAAGGAGGTACTGAAGCTTTCTTT. Translated, it gives CASSQDEGGTEAFF. The V and J genes are TRBV4-1 and TRBJ1-1; D gene uncertain. The V gene lost 0 bases and the J gene lost 5 bases, with 10 bases spanning the gap. CDR3 length: 14 residues. The germline CDR1 and CDR2 sequences are MGHRA and YSYEKL.

This clone was detected only once. A junction end diverges from the germline sequence, so it may reflect a read error. The chain employs TRBV7-2 and TRBJ2-3; D may be TRBD2 (7 bases). The CDR3 length is 15 residues. The germline gives CDR1 SGHTA, CDR2 FQGNSA. CDR3 in DNA: TGTGCCAGCAGCCTAGCCGGGGGGCCAACAGATACGCAGTATTTT. Protein: CASSLAGGPTDTQYF.

The chain employs TRBV7-8 and TRBJ2-5, with 7 bases lining up with TRBD1. The J call is in doubt because the DNA end fits TRBJ2-7 better. This CDR3 is 14 amino acids long. Germline V CDR1 and CDR2: SGHVS, FQNEAQ. CDR3 amino acids: CASSLQTGYYEQYF. The DNA of the CDR3 is TGTGCCAGCAGCCTTCAGACAGGGTACTACGAGCAGTACTTC.

There are a few counts of this clone. This chain uses TRBV6-5 with TRBJ1-1; D remains unclear. CDR3 size: 12 residues. Germline V gene lookup returns CDR1 MNHEY and CDR2 SVGAGI. Trimming left V 5 bases short and J 5 bases short, with 9 bases between. For the CDR3, the DNA is TGTGCCAGCAGTAGGGCGGGGACTGAAGCTTTCTTT. Translation: CASSRAGTEAFF.

This sequence joins TRBV28 and TRBJ2-2; TRBD2 aligns across 8 bases. The J segment lost 3 bases and the V segment lost 10 bases, leaving 10 bases of the junction unmatched. The V gene's germline CDR1 is MDHEN and CDR2 SYDVKM. The CDR3 consists of 15 residues. CDR3 region: CATLPGGGYTGELFF. CDR3 sequence (DNA): TGTGCCACCCTACCGGGAGGGGGATACACCGGGGAGCTGTTTTTT.

The V call is TRBV4-1, the J call TRBJ1-2; 9 bases agree with TRBD1. CDR1 and CDR2 (germline): MGHRA, YSYEKL. The CDR3 runs to 15 residues. The V and J ends lost 1 base and 8 bases, in that order; junction bases with no gene match: 8. The CDR3 reads CASSQGKGTGQGYTF. The CDR3, as DNA: TGCGCCAGCAGCCAAGGTAAAGGGACAGGGCAAGGCTACACCTTC.

The chain carries TRBV7-2 and TRBJ2-3; D is uncertain. V was pared by 1 base and J by 8 bases, with 16 bases between. The germline V gene encodes CDR1 SGHTA and CDR2 FQGNSA. The CDR3 runs 15 residues. The CDR3 bases are TGTGCCAGCAGCTTAGTTGAGCTAGATTTTCTTACGCAGTATTTT. Amino acid sequence: CASSLVELDFLTQYF.

The V gene is TRBV7-9, the J gene TRBJ2-4; weak D call: TRBD2 (6 bases). Germline values: CDR1 SEHNR, CDR2 FQNEAQ (reference sequence). The CDR3 extends over 16 amino acids. The V end was cut by 5 bases, the J end by 2 bases, with 16 bases between. CDR3 sequence: CASSGRDSGTKNIQYF. In DNA form, the CDR3 reads TGTGCCAGCAGCGGACGGGACTCCGGGACCAAAAACATTCAGTACTTC.

This clone has just one count. The rearrangement joins TRBV7-3 to TRBJ2-2, with TRBD2 as a possible D gene (5 bases). This CDR3 spans 15 amino acids. Looked up from germline, CDR1 is SGHTA and CDR2 is FQGTGA. Trimming pared 0 bases from V and 7 bases from J, leaving 12 bases between. CDR3 sequence (DNA): TGTGCCAGCAGCTTAACCGGCGGGCAGAGCGGGGAGCTGTTTTTT. Translation: CASSLTGGQSGELFF. The full variable domain, in which reference TRBV7-3 and TRBJ2-2 provide the parts outside the CDR3, is GAGVSQTPSNKVTEKGKYVELRCDPISGHTALYWYRQSLGQGPEFLIYFQGTGAADDSGLPNDRFFAVRPEGSVSTLKIQRTERGDSAVYLCASSLTGGQSGELFFGEGSRLTVL.